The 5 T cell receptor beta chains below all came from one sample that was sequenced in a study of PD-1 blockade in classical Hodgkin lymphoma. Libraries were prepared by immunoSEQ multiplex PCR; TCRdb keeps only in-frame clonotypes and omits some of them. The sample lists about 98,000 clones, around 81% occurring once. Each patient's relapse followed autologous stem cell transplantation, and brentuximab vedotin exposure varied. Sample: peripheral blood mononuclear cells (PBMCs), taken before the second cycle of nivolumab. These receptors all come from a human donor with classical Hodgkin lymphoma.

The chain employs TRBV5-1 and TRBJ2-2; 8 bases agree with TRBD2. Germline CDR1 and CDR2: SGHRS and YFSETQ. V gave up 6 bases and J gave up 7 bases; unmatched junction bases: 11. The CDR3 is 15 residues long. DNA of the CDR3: TGCGCCAGCACATATAAAGGACTAGCCGACGGGGAGCTGTTTTTT. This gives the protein CASTYKGLADGELFF.

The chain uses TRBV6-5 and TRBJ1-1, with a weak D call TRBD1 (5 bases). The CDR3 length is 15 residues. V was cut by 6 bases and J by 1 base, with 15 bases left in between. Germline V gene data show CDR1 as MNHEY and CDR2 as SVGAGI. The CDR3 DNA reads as TGTGCCAGCAGGCCCCCGCGGGGGGGGAACACTGAAGCTTTCTTT. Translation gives CASRPPRGGNTEAFF.

This CDR3 reads CAYGQNNMNEQFF. The CDR3 DNA follows: TGTGCCTATGGACAAAACAACATGAATGAGCAGTTCTTC. The chain carries TRBV28 and TRBJ2-1, with D possibly being TRBD1 (5 bases). The CDR3 is made up of 13 amino acids. CDR1 and CDR2 (germline): MDHEN, SYDVKM. Trimming pared 11 bases from V and 7 bases from J, leaving 18 bases between.

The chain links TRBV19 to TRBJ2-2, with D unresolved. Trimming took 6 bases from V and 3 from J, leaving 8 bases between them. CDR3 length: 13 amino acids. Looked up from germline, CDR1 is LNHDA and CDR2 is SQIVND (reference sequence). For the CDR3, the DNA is TGTGCCAGTAGCCCCCGGGACACCGGGGAGCTGTTTTTT. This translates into CASSPRDTGELFF.

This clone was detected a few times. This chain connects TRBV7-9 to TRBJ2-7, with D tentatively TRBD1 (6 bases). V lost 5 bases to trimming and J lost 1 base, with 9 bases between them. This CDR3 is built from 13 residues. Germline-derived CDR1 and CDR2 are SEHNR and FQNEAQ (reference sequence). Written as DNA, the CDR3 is TGTGCCAGCAGCCAGGACAGTTCCTACGAGCAGTACTTC. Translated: CASSQDSSYEQYF.